The 20 T cell receptor beta chains listed next were all sequenced from one sample in a study of T cell changes during pregnancy in multiple sclerosis. Data came from immunoSEQ multiplex PCR; TCRdb stores just in-frame clones and leaves some out. In the table there are approximately 58,000 clones, about 90% of which are singletons. The material sequenced was CD4+ T cells from peripheral blood mononuclear cells, taken after pregnancy. The receptors originated from a female donor in good health, enrolled as a control in a pregnancy study.

The chain recombines TRBV9 with TRBJ2-7, with TRBD2 identical over 8 bases. Looked up from germline, CDR1 is SGDLS and CDR2 is YYNGEE. The CDR3 spans 16 residues. The V segment lost 0 bases and the J segment 3 bases; nucleotides outside the gene matches: 8. The CDR3: CASSVGEGAGDYEQYF. The CDR3, as DNA: TGTGCCAGCAGCGTAGGGGAAGGAGCGGGGGACTACGAGCAGTACTTC.

This chain links TRBV7-3 with TRBJ2-7, with TRBD1 as a possible D gene (6 bases). CDR3 length: 13 amino acids. Per germline, CDR1 SGHTA and CDR2 FQGTGA. V lost 5 bases to trimming and J lost 3 bases, with 11 bases between them. CDR3 in amino acids: CASSRDTYYEQYF. The CDR3, as DNA: TGTGCCAGCAGCCGGGACACCTACTACGAGCAGTACTTC.

This chain links TRBV18 with TRBJ2-7; weak D call: TRBD2 (5 bases). V dropped 3 bases and J dropped 3 bases, with 12 bases sitting between them. The CDR3 sequence is 14 residues long. Germline lookup yields CDR1 KGHSH and CDR2 LQKENI. CDR3 residues: CASSPFSGFYEQYF. The CDR3 region has the DNA TGTGCCAGCTCACCGTTCAGCGGTTTCTACGAGCAGTACTTC.

This clone was seen a single time. This CDR3 is missing its conserved last phenylalanine or tryptophan, likely due to a read error. Because the CDR3's place on the DNA is in doubt, the DNA is left out and the CDR3 is given as listed by TCRdb. The chain recombines TRBV28 with TRBJ2-7; the table gives TRBD1 as D, unverified against the DNA. The CDR3 sequence runs 11 residues, both termini included. The germline gives CDR1 MDHEN, CDR2 SYDVKM. The CDR3 protein is CASSLKGAIRL.

The V call is TRBV11-1, the J call TRBJ1-2; 7 bases align to TRBD1. Germline loops: CDR1 SGHAT, CDR2 FQDESV (reference sequence). V shed 3 bases and J 4 bases; nucleotides not matched to a gene: 8. CDR3 size: 15 residues. The chain's CDR3 is CASSLQTGPFYGYTF. CDR3 DNA sequence: TGTGCCAGCAGCTTGCAGACAGGGCCCTTCTATGGCTACACCTTC.

This chain links TRBV20-1 with TRBJ2-5; unclear D gene. The CDR3 has 10 amino acids. The germline V gene has CDR1 DFQATT and CDR2 SNEGSKA (reference sequence). CDR3 loop: CTYEQETQYF. In DNA, the CDR3 is TGCACCTATGAGCAAGAGACCCAGTACTTC.

V and J are TRBV4-1 and TRBJ1-1; D is unresolved. The CDR3 runs to 13 residues. The germline V gene has CDR1 MGHRA and CDR2 YSYEKL. V was pared by 1 base and J by 1 base, with 4 bases between. DNA for the CDR3: TGCGCCAGCAGCCAAGCAAAGAACACTGAAGCTTTCTTT. Protein product: CASSQAKNTEAFF.

This chain links TRBV5-4 with TRBJ2-5; TRBD2 matches 10 bases. The V segment lost 4 bases and the J segment 1 base; nucleotides outside the gene matches: 4. Looked up from germline, CDR1 is SGHNT and CDR2 is YYREEE (reference sequence). The CDR3 is 15 amino acids. The CDR3, as DNA: TGTGCCAGCAGCAACAAGCGGGGGGGCCAAGAGACCCAGTACTTC. Translating gives CASSNKRGGQETQYF.

This clone appeared a single time. The chain uses TRBV21-1 and TRBJ2-7; the D segment call TRBD1 is taken from the table without a DNA check. TRBV21-1 corresponds to a pseudogene. CDR3 length: 13 amino acids. The CDR3 region has the DNA TGTGCCAGCCCCCAGGGACAGATCTACGAGCAGTACTTC. It specifies CASPQGQIYEQYF.

This clone occurred once. The CDR3 is CASSIVAGGSDTQYF. CDR3 DNA: TGTGCCAGTAGTATTGTAGCGGGGGGGTCAGATACGCAGTATTTT. The chain employs TRBV19 and TRBJ2-3, with 11 bases that match TRBD2. Germline CDR1 is LNHDA and CDR2 is SQIVND (reference sequence). The CDR3 is made up of 15 amino acids. The trim removed 3 bases at V and 4 bases at J, leaving 3 bases unmatched.

The V call is TRBV6-5, the J call TRBJ2-3; D remains ambiguous. Germline V gene data show CDR1 as MNHEY and CDR2 as SVGAGI. The V gene lost 3 bases and the J gene lost 6 bases, with 10 bases spanning the gap. The CDR3 has 13 amino acids. The CDR3 nucleotides are TGTGCCAGCAGTTATGTATCGTTCGATACGCAGTATTTT. Translated: CASSYVSFDTQYF.

This chain uses TRBV19 with TRBJ1-5; TRBD1 is a possible D gene (6 bases). V was pared by 10 bases and J by 2 bases, with 21 bases between. Per the germline V gene, CDR1 is LNHDA and CDR2 is SQIVND (reference sequence). This CDR3 comprises 16 residues. In DNA form, the CDR3 reads TGTGCCACCAGATCAGGGGAAAGGGCGGGCAATCAGCCCCAGCATTTT. Its translation is CATRSGERAGNQPQHF.

The chain has TRBV2 and TRBJ1-5; the D gene is possibly TRBD1 (5 bases). This CDR3 region has 14 residues. With 5 bases removed from V and 0 bases from J, the gap between germline ends came to 8 bases. Germline V CDR1 and CDR2: SNHLY, FYNNEI. CDR3 amino acids: CASSSRDSNQPQHF. CDR3 bases: TGTGCCAGCAGTTCCAGGGATAGCAATCAGCCCCAGCATTTT.

In nucleotides, the CDR3 is TGCGCCAGCAGCGCAACCGGGACAGGGACCAGTATAGGCAATCAGCCCCAGCATTTT. Translation: CASSATGTGTSIGNQPQHF. This sequence joins TRBV4-1 and TRBJ1-5, with 9 bases lining up with TRBD1. CDR1 is MGHRA, CDR2 YSYEKL, per germline. After removal of 5 bases from V and 2 bases from J, the junction contained 16 bases not matched to a gene. This CDR3 spans 19 amino acids.

This chain connects TRBV9 to TRBJ2-7; D is possibly TRBD2 (5 bases). This CDR3 contains 14 residues. V lost 0 bases to trimming and J lost 6 bases, with 13 bases between them. Germline V gene lookup returns CDR1 SGDLS and CDR2 YYNGEE. Here the CDR3 reads CASSVGVGVGEQYF. The CDR3 region has the DNA TGTGCCAGCAGCGTAGGGGTCGGGGTCGGCGAGCAGTACTTC.

The DNA of the CDR3 is TGCGCCAGCAGCCAAGGAGGACAGGAGGTGGGCTACACCTTC. Residues: CASSQGGQEVGYTF. The rearrangement uses TRBV4-1 and TRBJ1-2; 7 bases line up with TRBD1. The CDR3 contains 14 residues. V trimming: 1 base; J trimming: 8 bases; junction bases outside the gene matches: 7. Germline V lookup: CDR1 MGHRA, CDR2 YSYEKL.

The genes are TRBV6-5 and TRBJ1-5; tentatively, D is TRBD1 (6 bases). The CDR3 extends over 15 amino acids. V shed 2 bases and J shed 2 bases, with 10 bases lying between them. Germline CDR1 is MNHEY and CDR2 is SVGAGI. CDR3 loop: CASSYRQGRNQPQHF. CDR3 DNA: TGTGCCAGCAGTTACCGGCAGGGGCGCAATCAGCCCCAGCATTTT.

The chain has TRBV30 and TRBJ2-3; D is possibly TRBD2 (6 bases). The V end was cut by 3 bases, the J end by 7 bases, with 20 bases between. The V gene's germline CDR1 is GTSNPN and CDR2 SVGIG (reference sequence). The CDR3 has 15 residues. The DNA of the CDR3 is TGTGCCTGGAGCCCCGGGGGTAGTGCGGGAAATACGCAGTATTTT. It specifies CAWSPGGSAGNTQYF.

This clone was counted only a few times. This chain uses TRBV7-2 with TRBJ1-5; D call uncertain. CDR1 is SGHTA and CDR2 is FQGNSA in the germline V gene. Trimming left V 6 bases short and J 2 bases short, with 11 bases between. CDR3 length equals 14 residues. In DNA form, the CDR3 reads TGTGCCAGCAGTAGGACTTATGGCAATCAGCCCCAGCATTTT. This gives the protein CASSRTYGNQPQHF. Looking up the rest from reference TRBV7-2 and TRBJ1-5 gives the full variable domain: GAGVSQSPSNKVTEKGKDVELRCDPISGHTALYWYRQSLGQGLEFLIYFQGNSAPDKSGLPSDRFSAERTGGSVSTLTIQRTQQEDSAVYLCASSRTYGNQPQHFGDGTRLSIL.

This clone showed up just once. The rearrangement links TRBV2 to TRBJ1-1, with a tentative D call TRBD1 (5 bases). With 6 bases removed from V and 8 bases from J, the gap between germline ends came to 19 bases. This CDR3 region has 14 residues. Germline lookup yields CDR1 SNHLY and CDR2 FYNNEI. DNA of the CDR3: TGTGCCAGCAGACCGGGACGCCAGGGAGGGGAAGCTTTCTTT. As protein: CASRPGRQGGEAFF.